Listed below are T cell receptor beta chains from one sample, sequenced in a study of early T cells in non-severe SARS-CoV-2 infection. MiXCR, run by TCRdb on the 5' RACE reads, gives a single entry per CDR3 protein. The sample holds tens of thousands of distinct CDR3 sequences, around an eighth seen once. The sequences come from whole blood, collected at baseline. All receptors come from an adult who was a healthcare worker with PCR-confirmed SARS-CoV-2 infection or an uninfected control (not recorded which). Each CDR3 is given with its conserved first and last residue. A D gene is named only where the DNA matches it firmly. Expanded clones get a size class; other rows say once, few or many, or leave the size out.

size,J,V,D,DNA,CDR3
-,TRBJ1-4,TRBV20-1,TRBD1,TGCAGTGCTTCTGACAGGGGAGAAAAACTGTTTTTT,CSASDRGEKLFF
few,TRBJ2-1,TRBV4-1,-,TGCGCCAGCAGCCGGGGCTTGTACAATGAGCAGTTCTTC,CASSRGLYNEQFF
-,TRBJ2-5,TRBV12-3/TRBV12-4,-,TGTGCCAGCAGTTTACGGGGATTGAGGGAGACCCAGTACTTC,CASSLRGLRETQYF
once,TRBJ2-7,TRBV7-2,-,TGTGCCAGCAGCTATCAGGGACCTTCCTACGAGCAGTACTTC,CASSYQGPSYEQYF
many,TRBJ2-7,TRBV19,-,TGTGCCAGTAGTATAAGCGCCTTAAGCTCCTACGAGCAGTACTTC,CASSISALSSYEQYF
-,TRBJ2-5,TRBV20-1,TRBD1,TGCAGTGCTAGTTGGGACAGACAAGAGACCCAGTACTTC,CSASWDRQETQYF
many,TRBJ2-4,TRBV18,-,TGTGCCAGCTCACCCGCCCGGCCAGGGTCCGTAAACATTCAGTACTTC,CASSPARPGSVNIQYF
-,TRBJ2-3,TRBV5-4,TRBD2,TGTGCCAGCAGCCGGAGCGGGGTCACGCGGACGCAGTATTTT,CASSRSGVTRTQYF
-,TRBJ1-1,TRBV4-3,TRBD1,TGCGCCAGCAGCCAAGTTTGGCAGGGGGCGAGGACTGAAGCTTTCTTT,CASSQVWQGARTEAFF
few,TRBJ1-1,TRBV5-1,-,TGCGCCAGCAGGGCGGGGGGCACTGAAGCTTTCTTT,CASRAGGTEAFF
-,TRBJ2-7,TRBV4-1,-,TGCGCCAGCAGCCAGCTGACTAGTCCGGCCTACGAGCAGTACTTC,CASSQLTSPAYEQYF
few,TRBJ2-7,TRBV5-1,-,TGCGCCAGCAGAGAGGCAGGGGCGTACGAGCAGTACTTC,CASREAGAYEQYF
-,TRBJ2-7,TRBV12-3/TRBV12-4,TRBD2,TGTGCCAGCAGGAGCGGGGATTCCTACGAGCAGTACTTC,CASRSGDSYEQYF
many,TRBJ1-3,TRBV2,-,TGTGCCAGCAGGGGAAGCTCTGGAAACACCATATATTTT,CASRGSSGNTIYF
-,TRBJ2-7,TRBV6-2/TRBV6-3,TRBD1,TGTGCCAGCAGCCATGACATCCTCGGACAGGTAGGGATTAAGGACGAGCAGTACTTC,CASSHDILGQVGIKDEQYF